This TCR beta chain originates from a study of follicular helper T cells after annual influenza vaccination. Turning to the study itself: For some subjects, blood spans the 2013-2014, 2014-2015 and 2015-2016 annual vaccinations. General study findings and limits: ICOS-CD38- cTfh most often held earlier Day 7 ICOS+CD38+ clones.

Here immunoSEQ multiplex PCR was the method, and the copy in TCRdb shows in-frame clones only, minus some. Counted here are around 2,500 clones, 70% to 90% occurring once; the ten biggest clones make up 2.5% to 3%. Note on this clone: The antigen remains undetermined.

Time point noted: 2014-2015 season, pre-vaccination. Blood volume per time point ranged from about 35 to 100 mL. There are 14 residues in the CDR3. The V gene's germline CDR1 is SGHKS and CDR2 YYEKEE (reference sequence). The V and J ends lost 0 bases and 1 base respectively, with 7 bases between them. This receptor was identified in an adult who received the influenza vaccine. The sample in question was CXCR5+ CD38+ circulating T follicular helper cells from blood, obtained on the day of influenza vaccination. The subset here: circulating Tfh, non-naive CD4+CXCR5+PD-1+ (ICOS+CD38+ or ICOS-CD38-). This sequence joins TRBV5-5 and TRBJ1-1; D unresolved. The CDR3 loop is CASSLAHRNTEAFF. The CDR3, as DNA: TGTGCCAGCAGCTTGGCCCACAGGAACACTGAAGCTTTCTTT.